The 12 T cell receptor beta chains in this list originate from one sample, sequenced in a study of technical replicates of blood from four donors. The protocol was immunoSEQ multiplex PCR, while the TCRdb copy is restricted to in-frame clones and leaves out a portion. Of 80,000 or so clones in the sample, approximately 96% were seen once. Sequencing input: T cells isolated from PBMCs. The receptors were gathered from a human donor in good health.

This clone was picked up one time. This chain uses TRBV11-1 with TRBJ2-7; D gene uncertain. V lost 1 base to trimming and J lost 0 bases, with 4 bases between them. Germline V gives CDR1 SGHAT, CDR2 FQDESV (reference sequence). This CDR3 contains 13 residues. CDR3 residues: CASSLGSSYEQYF. The CDR3 DNA reads as TGTGCCAGCAGCTTAGGTAGCTCCTACGAGCAGTACTTC.

The chain recombines TRBV14 with TRBJ2-1, with D unclear. Trimming removed 2 bases at V and 7 bases at J, with 15 bases between. Germline CDR1 SGHDN, CDR2 FVKESK. The CDR3 totals 15 residues. The CDR3 DNA is TGTGCCAGCAGCCAATTTATCGGAGTTCGTAATGAGCAGTTCTTC. Translating gives CASSQFIGVRNEQFF.

The rearrangement links TRBV10-3 to TRBJ1-1; no clear D gene. The CDR3 sequence is 14 residues long. V shed 3 bases and J shed 1 base, with 9 bases lying between them. Germline V gene lookup returns CDR1 ENHRY and CDR2 SYGVKD. The CDR3 spells CAISEPRQNTEAFF. The CDR3 coding sequence is TGTGCCATCAGTGAACCCCGACAGAACACTGAAGCTTTCTTT.

The chain uses TRBV15 and TRBJ2-3; perhaps TRBD1 as D (6 bases). The V end was cut by 2 bases, the J end by 5 bases, with 11 bases between. Germline V CDR1 and CDR2: LNHNV, YYDKDF (reference sequence). This CDR3 is built from 14 residues. CDR3 sequence reads: CATSRQGHLDTQYF. CDR3 DNA: TGTGCCACCAGCAGACAGGGGCATCTAGATACGCAGTATTTT. Drawing the rest from reference TRBV15 and TRBJ2-3, the complete variable domain is DAMVIQNPRYQVTQFGKPVTLSCSQTLNHNVMYWYQQKSSQAPKLLFHYYDKDFNNEADTPDNFQSRRPNTSFCFLDIRSPGLGDTAMYLCATSRQGHLDTQYFGPGTRLTVL.

CDR3 amino acids: CAISESIGGRSFVYTF. CDR3 sequence (DNA): TGTGCCATCAGTGAGTCTATCGGGGGGCGAAGTTTTGTCTACACCTTC. The genes are TRBV10-3 and TRBJ1-2, with D perhaps matching TRBD1 (6 bases). Between the trimmed V and J ends, which lost 0 bases and 10 bases, there was a span of 21 bases. This CDR3 contains 16 residues. Per the germline V gene, CDR1 is ENHRY and CDR2 is SYGVKD.

The V call is TRBV9, the J call TRBJ1-1, with 8 bases lining up with TRBD1. CDR1 is SGDLS, CDR2 YYNGEE, per germline. V lost 4 bases to trimming and J lost 3 bases; unmatched junction nucleotides: 8. The CDR3 is made up of 15 amino acids. This CDR3 reads CASSPGQGVYTEAFF. The DNA of the CDR3 is TGTGCCAGCAGCCCCGGACAGGGCGTTTACACTGAAGCTTTCTTT.

This rearrangement joins TRBV5-1 to TRBJ2-7; D unresolved. V gave up 0 bases and J gave up 3 bases, with 10 bases separating them. CDR3 length: 14 amino acids. Germline CDR1 is SGHRS and CDR2 is YFSETQ. The CDR3 loop reads CASSLDRELYEQYF. CDR3 bases: TGCGCCAGCAGCTTGGACAGAGAACTCTACGAGCAGTACTTC.

The chain carries TRBV27 and TRBJ1-5, with TRBD1 as a possible D gene (6 bases). There are 14 residues in the CDR3. V was cut by 5 bases and J by 4 bases, with 12 bases left in between. Germline CDR1 MNHEY, CDR2 SMNVEV (reference sequence). CDR3 loop: CASSPLQGNQPQHF. CDR3 sequence (DNA): TGTGCCAGCAGTCCTCTGCAGGGGAATCAGCCCCAGCATTTT.

The rearrangement joins TRBV6-6 to TRBJ2-1, with 9 bases aligning to TRBD2. CDR3 length: 16 amino acids. Trimming cost V 4 bases and J 2 bases; bases outside gene matches: 6. Germline V gene data show CDR1 as MNHNY and CDR2 as SVGAGI (reference sequence). The CDR3 loop reads CASSFSLAGTYNEQFF. In DNA, the CDR3 is TGTGCCAGCAGTTTCTCCCTAGCGGGGACCTACAATGAGCAGTTCTTC.

The V and J genes are TRBV2 and TRBJ2-3; 10 bases line up with TRBD2. The CDR3 spans 14 residues. In germline, CDR1 is SNHLY, CDR2 FYNNEI. V was clipped by 5 bases and J by 6 bases; unmatched bases: 5. The CDR3 DNA is TGTGCCAGCAGTATCACTAGCGGGATTGATACGCAGTATTTT. As protein: CASSITSGIDTQYF.

The chain joins TRBV2 to TRBJ1-2, with 9 bases aligning to TRBD1. The CDR3 extends over 16 amino acids. Per germline, CDR1 SNHLY and CDR2 FYNNEI. V lost 0 bases and J lost 4; bases outside the gene matches: 6. The CDR3 nucleotides read TGTGCCAGCAGTGAAGCGGGGACAGGGATACTCTATGGCTACACCTTC. It is translated as CASSEAGTGILYGYTF. The entire variable domain, with the rest obtained from reference TRBV2 and TRBJ1-2, is as follows: EPEVTQTPSHQVTQMGQEVILRCVPISNHLYFYWYRQILGQKVEFLVSFYNNEISEKSEIFDDQFSVERPDGSNFTLKIRSTKLEDSAMYFCASSEAGTGILYGYTFGSGTRLTVV.

This chain connects TRBV9 to TRBJ2-1; D not certain. The CDR3 extends over 12 amino acids. Between the trimmed V and J ends, which lost 3 bases and 7 bases, there was a span of 8 bases. Germline lookup yields CDR1 SGDLS and CDR2 YYNGEE. Here the CDR3 reads CASSAQKNEQFF. CDR3 nucleotides: TGTGCCAGCAGCGCCCAGAAGAATGAGCAGTTCTTC.